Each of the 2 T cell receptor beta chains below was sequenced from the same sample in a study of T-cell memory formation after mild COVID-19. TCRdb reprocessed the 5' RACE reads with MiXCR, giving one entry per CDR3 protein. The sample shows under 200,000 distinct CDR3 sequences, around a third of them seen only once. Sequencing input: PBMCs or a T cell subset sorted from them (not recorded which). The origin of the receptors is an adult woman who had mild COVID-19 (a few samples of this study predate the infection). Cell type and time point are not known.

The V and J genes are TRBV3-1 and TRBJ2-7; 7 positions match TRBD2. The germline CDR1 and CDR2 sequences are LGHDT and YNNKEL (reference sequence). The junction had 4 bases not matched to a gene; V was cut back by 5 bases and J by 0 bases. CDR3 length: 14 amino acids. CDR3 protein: CASSATGGSYEQYF. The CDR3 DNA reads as TGTGCCAGCAGCGCGACGGGGGGCTCCTACGAGCAGTACTTC.

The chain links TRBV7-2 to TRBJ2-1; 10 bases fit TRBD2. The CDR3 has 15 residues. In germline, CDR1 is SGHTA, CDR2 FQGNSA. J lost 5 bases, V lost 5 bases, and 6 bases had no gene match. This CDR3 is CASSIRTSGHNEQFF. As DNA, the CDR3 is TGTGCCAGCAGCATCAGGACTAGCGGTCACAATGAGCAGTTCTTC.